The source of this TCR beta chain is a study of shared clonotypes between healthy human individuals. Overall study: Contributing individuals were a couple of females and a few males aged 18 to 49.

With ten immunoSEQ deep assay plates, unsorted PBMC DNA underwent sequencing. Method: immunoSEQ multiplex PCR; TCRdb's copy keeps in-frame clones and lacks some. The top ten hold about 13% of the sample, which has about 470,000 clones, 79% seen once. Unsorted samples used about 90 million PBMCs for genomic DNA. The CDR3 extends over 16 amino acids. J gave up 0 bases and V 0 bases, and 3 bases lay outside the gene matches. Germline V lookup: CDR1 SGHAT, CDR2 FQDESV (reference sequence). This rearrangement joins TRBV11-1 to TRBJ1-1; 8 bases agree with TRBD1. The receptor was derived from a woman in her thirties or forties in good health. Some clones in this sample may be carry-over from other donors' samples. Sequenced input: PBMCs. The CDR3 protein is CASSLARQGLNTEAFF. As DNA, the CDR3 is TGTGCCAGCAGCTTAGCCAGACAGGGGCTGAACACTGAAGCTTTCTTT.